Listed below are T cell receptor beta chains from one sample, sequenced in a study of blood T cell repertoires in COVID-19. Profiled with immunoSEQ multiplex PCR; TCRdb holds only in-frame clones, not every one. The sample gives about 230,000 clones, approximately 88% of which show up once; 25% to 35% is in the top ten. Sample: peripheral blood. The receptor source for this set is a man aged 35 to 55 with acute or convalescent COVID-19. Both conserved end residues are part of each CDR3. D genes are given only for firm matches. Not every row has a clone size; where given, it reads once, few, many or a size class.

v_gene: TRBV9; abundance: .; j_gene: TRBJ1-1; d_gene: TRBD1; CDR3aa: CASSVTGGTEAFF; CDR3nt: TGTGCCAGCAGCGTTACAGGGGGCACTGAAGCTTTCTTT
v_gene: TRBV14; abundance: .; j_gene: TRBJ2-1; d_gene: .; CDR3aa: CASNLFRGDEQFF; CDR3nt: TGTGCCAGCAACTTATTCAGGGGGGATGAGCAGTTCTTC
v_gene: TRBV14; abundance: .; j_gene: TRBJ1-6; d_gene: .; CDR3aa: CASSQDLPRPPGSPLHF; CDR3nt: TGTGCCAGCAGCCAAGATCTCCCCAGGCCTCCAGGGTCACCCCTCCACTTT
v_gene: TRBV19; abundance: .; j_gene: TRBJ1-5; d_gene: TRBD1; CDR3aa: CASSIKGTGVLEPQHF; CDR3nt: TGTGCCAGTAGTATTAAGGGGACAGGGGTACTGGAGCCCCAGCATTTT
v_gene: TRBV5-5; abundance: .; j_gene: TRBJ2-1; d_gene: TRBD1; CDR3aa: CASSHLTGVNEQFF; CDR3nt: TGTGCCAGCAGCCATCTGACAGGGGTCAATGAGCAGTTCTTC
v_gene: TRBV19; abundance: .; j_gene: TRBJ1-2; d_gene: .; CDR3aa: CASSIYRGGHYGYTF; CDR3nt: TGTGCCAGTAGTATTTATAGGGGAGGTCACTATGGCTACACCTTC
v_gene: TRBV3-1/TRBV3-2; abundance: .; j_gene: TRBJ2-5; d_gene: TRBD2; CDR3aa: CASSQELAEETQYF; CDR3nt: TGTGCCAGCAGCCAAGAACTAGCGGAAGAGACCCAGTACTTC
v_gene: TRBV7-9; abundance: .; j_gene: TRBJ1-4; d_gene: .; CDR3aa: CASSQIRGVNEKLFF; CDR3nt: TGTGCCAGCAGCCAAATACGGGGAGTTAATGAAAAACTGTTTTTT
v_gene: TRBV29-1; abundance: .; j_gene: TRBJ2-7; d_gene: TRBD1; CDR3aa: CSVAGTAPHYEQYF; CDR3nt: TGCAGCGTTGCGGGGACAGCTCCACACTACGAGCAGTACTTC
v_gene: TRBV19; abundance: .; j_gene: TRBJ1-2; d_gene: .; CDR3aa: CASSIQGEGYTF; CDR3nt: TGTGCCAGTAGTATACAGGGTGAAGGCTACACCTTC
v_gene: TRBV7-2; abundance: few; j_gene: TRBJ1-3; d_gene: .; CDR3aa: CASSLVLSGDIYF; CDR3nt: TGTGCCAGCAGCTTAGTCCTATCGGGAGACATATATTTT
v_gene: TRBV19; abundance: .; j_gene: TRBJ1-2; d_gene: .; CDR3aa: CASRMDRNYGYTF; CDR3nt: TGTGCCAGTAGGATGGACAGAAACTATGGCTACACCTTC
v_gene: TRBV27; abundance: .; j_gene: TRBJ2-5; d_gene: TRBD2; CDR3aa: CASSAGLAEGLQETQYF; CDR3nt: TGTGCCAGCAGTGCCGGACTAGCGGAGGGCCTCCAAGAGACCCAGTACTTC
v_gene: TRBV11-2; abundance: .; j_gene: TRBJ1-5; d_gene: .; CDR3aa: CASSLGSTGNSNQPQHF; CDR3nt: TGTGCCAGCAGCTTAGGATCGACGGGAAATAGCAATCAGCCCCAGCATTTT
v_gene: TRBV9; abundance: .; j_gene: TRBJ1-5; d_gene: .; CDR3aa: CASSVPGQTYSNQPQHF; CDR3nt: TGTGCCAGCAGCGTCCCAGGGCAGACTTATAGCAATCAGCCCCAGCATTTT